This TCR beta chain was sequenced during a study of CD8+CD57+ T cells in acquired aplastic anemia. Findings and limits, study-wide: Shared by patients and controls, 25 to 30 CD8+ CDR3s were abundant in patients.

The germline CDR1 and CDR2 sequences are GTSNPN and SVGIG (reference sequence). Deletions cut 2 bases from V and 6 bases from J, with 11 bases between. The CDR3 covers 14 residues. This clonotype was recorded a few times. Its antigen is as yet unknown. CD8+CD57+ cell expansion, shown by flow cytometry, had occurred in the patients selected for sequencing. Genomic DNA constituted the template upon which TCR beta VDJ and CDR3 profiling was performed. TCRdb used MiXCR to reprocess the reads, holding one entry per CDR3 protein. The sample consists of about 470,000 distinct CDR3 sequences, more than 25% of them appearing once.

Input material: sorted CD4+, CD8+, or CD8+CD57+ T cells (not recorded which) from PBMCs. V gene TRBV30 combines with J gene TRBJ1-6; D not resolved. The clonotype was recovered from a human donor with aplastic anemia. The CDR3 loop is CAWSLEFANSPLHF. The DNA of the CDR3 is TGTGCCTGGAGTTTGGAGTTTGCTAATTCACCCCTCCACTTT.